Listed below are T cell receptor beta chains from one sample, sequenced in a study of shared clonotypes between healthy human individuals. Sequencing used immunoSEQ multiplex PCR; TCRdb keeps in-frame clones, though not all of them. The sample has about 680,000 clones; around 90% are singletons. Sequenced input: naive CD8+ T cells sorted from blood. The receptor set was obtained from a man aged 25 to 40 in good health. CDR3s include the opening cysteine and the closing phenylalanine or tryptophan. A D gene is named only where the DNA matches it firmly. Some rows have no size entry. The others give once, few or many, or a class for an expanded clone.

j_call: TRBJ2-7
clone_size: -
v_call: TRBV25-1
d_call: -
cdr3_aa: CASSAGEGYEQYF
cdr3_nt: TGTGCCAGCAGTGCAGGGGAGGGCTACGAGCAGTACTTC

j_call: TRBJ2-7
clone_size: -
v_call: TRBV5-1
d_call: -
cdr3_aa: CASTHERGSSYEQYF
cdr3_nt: TGCGCCAGCACCCATGAGAGGGGGAGCTCCTACGAGCAGTACTTC

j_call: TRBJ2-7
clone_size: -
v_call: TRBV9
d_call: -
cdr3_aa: CASSVATGHEQYF
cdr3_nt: TGTGCCAGCAGCGTAGCTACGGGCCACGAGCAGTACTTC

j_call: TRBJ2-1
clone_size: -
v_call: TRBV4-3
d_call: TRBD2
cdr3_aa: CASSQGTAGGSTNEQFF
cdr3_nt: TGCGCCAGCAGCCAAGGAACGGCGGGAGGGAGTACGAATGAGCAGTTCTTC

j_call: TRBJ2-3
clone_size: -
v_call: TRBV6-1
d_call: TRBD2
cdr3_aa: CASRVLAVRTDTQYF
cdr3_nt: TGTGCCAGCAGGGTCCTAGCGGTCCGCACAGATACGCAGTATTTT

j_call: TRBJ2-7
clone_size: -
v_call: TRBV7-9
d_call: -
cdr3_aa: CASSSFEGANYEQYF
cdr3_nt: TGTGCCAGCAGCTCTTTTGAGGGAGCCAACTACGAGCAGTACTTC

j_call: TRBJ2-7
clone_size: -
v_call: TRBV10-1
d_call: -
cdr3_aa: CASSESGGIFDEQYF
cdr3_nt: TGCGCCAGCAGTGAGTCCGGCGGGATTTTCGACGAGCAGTACTTC

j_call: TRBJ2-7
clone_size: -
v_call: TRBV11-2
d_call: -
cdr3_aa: CASSLDRFGYEQYF
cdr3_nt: TGTGCCAGCAGCTTAGACCGGTTCGGGTACGAGCAGTACTTC

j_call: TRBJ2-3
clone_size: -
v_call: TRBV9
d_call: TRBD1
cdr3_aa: CASSTRTGDTQYF
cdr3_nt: TGTGCCAGCAGTACTCGGACAGGGGATACGCAGTATTTT

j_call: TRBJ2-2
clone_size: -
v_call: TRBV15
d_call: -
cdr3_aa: CATSRSRGSSTGELFF
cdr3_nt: TGTGCCACCAGCAGAAGCAGGGGATCGAGCACCGGGGAGCTGTTTTTT

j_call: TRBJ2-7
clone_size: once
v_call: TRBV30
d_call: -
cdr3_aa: CAWSVLENPYEQYF
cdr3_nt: TGTGCCTGGAGTGTACTGGAGAACCCCTACGAGCAGTACTTC

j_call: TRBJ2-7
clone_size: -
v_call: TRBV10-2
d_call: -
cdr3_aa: CASSPSGGYEQYF
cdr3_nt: TGCGCCAGCAGTCCTTCAGGAGGTTACGAGCAGTACTTC

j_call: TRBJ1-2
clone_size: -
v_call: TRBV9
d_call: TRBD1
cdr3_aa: CASSAGDRVSYGYTF
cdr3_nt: TGTGCCAGCAGCGCCGGAGACAGGGTGTCGTATGGCTACACCTTC

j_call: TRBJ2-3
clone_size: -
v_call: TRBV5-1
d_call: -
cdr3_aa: CASSPEGVTGNTQYF
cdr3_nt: TGCGCCAGCAGCCCGGAGGGAGTCACAGGGAATACGCAGTATTTT

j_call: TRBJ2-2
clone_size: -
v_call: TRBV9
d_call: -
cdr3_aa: CASSVEGTGELFF
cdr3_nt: TGTGCCAGCAGCGTAGAGGGGACCGGGGAGCTGTTTTTT

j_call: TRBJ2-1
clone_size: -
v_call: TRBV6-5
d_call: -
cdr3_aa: CASSYSSQPPRAQEFF
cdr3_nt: TGTGCCAGCAGTTACTCGAGTCAACCTCCTAGGGCCCAGGAGTTCTTC

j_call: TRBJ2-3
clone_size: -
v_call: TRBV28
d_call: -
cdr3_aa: CASLRDAGATQYF
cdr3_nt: TGTGCCAGCCTGCGGGACGCCGGCGCTACGCAGTATTTT

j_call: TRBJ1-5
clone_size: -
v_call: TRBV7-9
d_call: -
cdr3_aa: CASSDGSRDSNQPQHF
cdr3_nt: TGTGCCAGCAGCGACGGGTCCCGGGATAGCAATCAGCCCCAGCATTTT

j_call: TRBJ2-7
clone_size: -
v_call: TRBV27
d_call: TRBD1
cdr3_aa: CASSPGGPIYEQYF
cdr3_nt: TGTGCCAGCAGTCCAGGGGGCCCCATTTACGAGCAGTACTTC

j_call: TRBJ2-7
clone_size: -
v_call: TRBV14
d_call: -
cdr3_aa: CASSVAWGEQYF
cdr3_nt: TGTGCCAGCAGCGTTGCCTGGGGGGAGCAGTACTTC

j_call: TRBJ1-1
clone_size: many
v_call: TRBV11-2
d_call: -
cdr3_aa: CASSPQRNTEAFF
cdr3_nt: TGCGCCAGCAGCCCCCAACGGAACACTGAAGCTTTCTTT

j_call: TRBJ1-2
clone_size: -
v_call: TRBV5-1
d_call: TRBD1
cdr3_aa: CASSLEAYRGNDYGYTF
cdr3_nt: TGCGCCAGCAGCTTGGAAGCTTACAGGGGAAACGACTATGGCTACACCTTC

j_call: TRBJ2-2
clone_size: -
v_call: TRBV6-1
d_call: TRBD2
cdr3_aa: CASSEDGGSRTGELFF
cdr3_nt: TGTGCCAGCAGTGAAGATGGCGGGAGCAGAACCGGGGAGCTGTTTTTT

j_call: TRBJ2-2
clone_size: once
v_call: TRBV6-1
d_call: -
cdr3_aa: CASSGHVSDTGELFF
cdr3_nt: TGTGCCAGCAGTGGACATGTCTCAGACACCGGGGAGCTGTTTTTT

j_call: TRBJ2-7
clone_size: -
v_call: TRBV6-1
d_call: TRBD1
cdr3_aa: CAISTGARTYEQYF
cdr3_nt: TGTGCCATCTCAACAGGGGCCCGAACCTACGAGCAGTACTTC

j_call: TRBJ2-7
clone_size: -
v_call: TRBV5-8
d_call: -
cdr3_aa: CASSSPYEQYF
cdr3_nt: TGTGCCAGCAGCTCCCCCTACGAGCAGTACTTC

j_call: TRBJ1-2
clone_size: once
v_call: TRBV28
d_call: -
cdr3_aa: CASRYSTNYGYTF
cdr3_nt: TGTGCCAGCCGATACAGCACTAACTATGGCTACACCTTC

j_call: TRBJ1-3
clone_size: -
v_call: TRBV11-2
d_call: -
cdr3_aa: CASSPGNTIYF
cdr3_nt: TGTGCCAGCAGCCCTGGAAACACCATATATTTT

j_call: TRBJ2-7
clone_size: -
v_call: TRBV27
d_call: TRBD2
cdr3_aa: CASSLSSGGSEYEQYF
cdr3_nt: TGTGCCAGCAGTTTATCTAGTGGCGGGAGCGAGTACGAGCAGTACTTC

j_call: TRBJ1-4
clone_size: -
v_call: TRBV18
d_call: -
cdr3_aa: CASSPGHPTTNEKLFF
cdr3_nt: TGTGCCAGCTCACCCGGACACCCTACAACTAATGAAAAACTGTTTTTT

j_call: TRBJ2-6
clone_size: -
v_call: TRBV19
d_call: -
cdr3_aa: CASSVDSSGANVLTF
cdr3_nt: TGTGCCAGTAGTGTAGACAGCTCTGGGGCCAACGTCCTGACTTTC

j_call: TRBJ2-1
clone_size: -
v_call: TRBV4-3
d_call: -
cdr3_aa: CASSQDHWDEQFF
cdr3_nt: TGCGCCAGCAGCCAAGATCATTGGGATGAGCAGTTCTTC

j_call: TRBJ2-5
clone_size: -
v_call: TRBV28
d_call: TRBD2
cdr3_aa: CASSFRLAGGLRQETQYF
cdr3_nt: TGTGCCAGCAGTTTTCGTTTAGCGGGAGGCTTAAGGCAAGAGACCCAGTACTTC

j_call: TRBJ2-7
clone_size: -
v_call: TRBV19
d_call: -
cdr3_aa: CASSATGYEQYF
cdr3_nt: TGTGCCAGTAGTGCTACTGGTTACGAGCAGTACTTC